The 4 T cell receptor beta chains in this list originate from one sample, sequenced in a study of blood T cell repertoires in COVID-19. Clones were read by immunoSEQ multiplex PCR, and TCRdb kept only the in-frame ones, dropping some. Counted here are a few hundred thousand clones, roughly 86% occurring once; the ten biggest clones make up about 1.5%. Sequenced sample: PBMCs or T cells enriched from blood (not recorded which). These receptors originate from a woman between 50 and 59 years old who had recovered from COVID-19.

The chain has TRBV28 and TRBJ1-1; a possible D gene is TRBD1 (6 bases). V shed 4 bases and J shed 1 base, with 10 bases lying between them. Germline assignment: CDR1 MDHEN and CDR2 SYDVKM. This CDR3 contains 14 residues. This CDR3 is CASSSGQKNTEAFF. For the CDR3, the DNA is TGTGCCAGCAGTTCTGGACAGAAGAACACTGAAGCTTTCTTT.

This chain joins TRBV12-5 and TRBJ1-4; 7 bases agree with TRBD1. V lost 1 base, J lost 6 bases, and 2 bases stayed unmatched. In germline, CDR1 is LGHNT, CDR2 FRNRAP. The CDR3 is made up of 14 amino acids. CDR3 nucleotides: TGTGCTAGTGGTTTGGGACAGGGAGATGAAAAACTGTTTTTT. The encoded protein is CASGLGQGDEKLFF.

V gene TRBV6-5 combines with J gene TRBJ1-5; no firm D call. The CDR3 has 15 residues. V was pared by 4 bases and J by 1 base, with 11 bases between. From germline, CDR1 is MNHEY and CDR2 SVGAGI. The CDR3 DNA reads TGTGCCAGCAGTTTCACCCACGGGAGCAATCAGCCCCAGCATTTT. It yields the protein CASSFTHGSNQPQHF.

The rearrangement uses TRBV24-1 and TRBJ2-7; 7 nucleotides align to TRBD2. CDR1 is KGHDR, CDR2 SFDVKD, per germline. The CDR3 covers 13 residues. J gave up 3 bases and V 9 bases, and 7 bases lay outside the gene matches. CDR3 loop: CATVTSDHYEQYF. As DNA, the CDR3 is TGTGCCACCGTCACTAGCGACCACTACGAGCAGTACTTC.